Following are 10 T cell receptor beta chains from one sample sequenced in a study of OX40 agonist ivuxolimab in advanced cancers. Assay: immunoSEQ multiplex PCR; the TCRdb copy retains only in-frame clones and omits some. The sample carries approximately 70,000 clones, over 85% recorded once. The sample consisted of CD4+ or CD8+ T cells sorted from blood, taken in a trial of the OX40 agonist ivuxolimab. These receptors came from an adult with an advanced solid tumor such as melanoma, head and neck, liver or kidney cancer.

Details on this clone: Other DNA sequences in this sample translate to the same CDR3. This sequence joins TRBV7-8 and TRBJ2-5; no reliable D call. The CDR3 runs to 11 residues. CDR1 and CDR2 from the germline V gene are SGHVS and FQNEAQ. V lost 1 base and J lost 4, with 1 base in between. DNA for the CDR3: TGTGCCAGCAGCTTAGTAGAGACCCAGTACTTC. This sequence encodes CASSLVETQYF.

This chain connects TRBV9 to TRBJ2-3; 7 nucleotides match TRBD2. The ends lost 0 bases at V and 7 bases at J; junction bases unmatched: 8. Germline-derived CDR1 and CDR2 are SGDLS and YYNGEE. CDR3 length equals 15 residues. The DNA of the CDR3 is TGTGCCAGCAGCGTAGGGGGGAGGGCCGTGAATACGCAGTATTTT. Translation: CASSVGGRAVNTQYF.

The chain joins TRBV28 to TRBJ2-7; 8 nucleotides align to TRBD2. There are 14 residues in the CDR3. The V segment lost 3 bases and the J segment 1 base; nucleotides outside the gene matches: 2. Germline V gene data show CDR1 as MDHEN and CDR2 as SYDVKM. The CDR3 is CASSFGGRSYEQYF. CDR3 nucleotide sequence: TGTGCCAGCAGTTTTGGCGGGAGGTCCTACGAGCAGTACTTC.

This chain joins TRBV20-1 and TRBJ2-5; unclear D gene. Germline V gene sequence: CDR1 DFQATT, CDR2 SNEGSKA (reference sequence). Trimming stripped 0 bases from V and 5 bases from J, with 4 bases between. The CDR3 covers 11 residues. The CDR3 region is CSARDLETQYF. The CDR3 region has the DNA TGCAGTGCTAGAGATCTGGAGACCCAGTACTTC.

The chain combines TRBV6-5 with TRBJ1-5; 7 nucleotides match TRBD1. V trimming: 5 bases; J trimming: 0 bases; junction bases outside the gene matches: 4. Germline V lookup: CDR1 MNHEY, CDR2 SVGAGI. This CDR3 spans 15 amino acids. CDR3 coding DNA: TGTGCCAGCAGTCGGGGACAGTATAGCAATCAGCCCCAGCATTTT. Translating gives CASSRGQYSNQPQHF.

Comments on this clone: One junction end disagrees with the germline gene, perhaps due to a read error. The chain couples TRBV12-5 to TRBJ2-1; 8 bases align to TRBD2. The CDR3 has 16 residues. The germline V gene has CDR1 LGHNT and CDR2 FRNRAP. CDR3 sequence: CASGLESGSTYNEQFF. For the CDR3, the DNA is TGTGCTAGTGGATTGGAGAGCGGGAGCACCTACAATGAGCAGTTCTTC.

The chain combines TRBV29-1 with TRBJ1-4; 9 bases map to TRBD1. The CDR3 sequence is 15 residues long. Germline V gene data show CDR1 as SQVTM and CDR2 as ANQGSEA. With 4 bases clipped from V and 7 bases from J, the junction kept 10 bases outside the gene matches. This CDR3 is CSVALTGGDGEKLFF. The CDR3, as DNA: TGCAGCGTTGCCCTGACAGGGGGAGACGGTGAAAAACTGTTTTTT.

V usage is TRBV21-1 and J usage is TRBJ2-7; the DNA was not compared with TRBD2, the D call given in the table. TRBV21-1 is classified as a pseudogene. CDR3 length equals 15 residues. CDR3 nucleotides: TGTGCCAGCAGCACGAACAAGCGGGTCAGGTACGAGCAGTACTTC. This codes for CASSTNKRVRYEQYF.

CDR3 sequence reads: CASSSPAGVNYEQYF. The CDR3 region has the DNA TGTGCCAGCAGCTCCCCCGCGGGAGTAAACTACGAGCAGTACTTC. The genes are TRBV28 and TRBJ2-7; TRBD2 aligns across 7 bases. CDR3 size: 15 residues. Looked up from germline, CDR1 is MDHEN and CDR2 is SYDVKM. With 6 bases clipped from V and 3 bases from J, the junction kept 11 bases outside the gene matches.

This rearrangement joins TRBV5-1 to TRBJ2-2, with 7 positions matching TRBD2. Germline CDR1 reads SGHRS; CDR2 reads YFSETQ. CDR3 length equals 15 residues. Trimming took 2 bases from V and 5 from J; bases not matched to a gene: 6. CDR3 coding DNA: TGCGCCAGCAGCTTAGGGAGGGGCGGAACCGGGGAGCTGTTTTTT. Encoded protein: CASSLGRGGTGELFF.